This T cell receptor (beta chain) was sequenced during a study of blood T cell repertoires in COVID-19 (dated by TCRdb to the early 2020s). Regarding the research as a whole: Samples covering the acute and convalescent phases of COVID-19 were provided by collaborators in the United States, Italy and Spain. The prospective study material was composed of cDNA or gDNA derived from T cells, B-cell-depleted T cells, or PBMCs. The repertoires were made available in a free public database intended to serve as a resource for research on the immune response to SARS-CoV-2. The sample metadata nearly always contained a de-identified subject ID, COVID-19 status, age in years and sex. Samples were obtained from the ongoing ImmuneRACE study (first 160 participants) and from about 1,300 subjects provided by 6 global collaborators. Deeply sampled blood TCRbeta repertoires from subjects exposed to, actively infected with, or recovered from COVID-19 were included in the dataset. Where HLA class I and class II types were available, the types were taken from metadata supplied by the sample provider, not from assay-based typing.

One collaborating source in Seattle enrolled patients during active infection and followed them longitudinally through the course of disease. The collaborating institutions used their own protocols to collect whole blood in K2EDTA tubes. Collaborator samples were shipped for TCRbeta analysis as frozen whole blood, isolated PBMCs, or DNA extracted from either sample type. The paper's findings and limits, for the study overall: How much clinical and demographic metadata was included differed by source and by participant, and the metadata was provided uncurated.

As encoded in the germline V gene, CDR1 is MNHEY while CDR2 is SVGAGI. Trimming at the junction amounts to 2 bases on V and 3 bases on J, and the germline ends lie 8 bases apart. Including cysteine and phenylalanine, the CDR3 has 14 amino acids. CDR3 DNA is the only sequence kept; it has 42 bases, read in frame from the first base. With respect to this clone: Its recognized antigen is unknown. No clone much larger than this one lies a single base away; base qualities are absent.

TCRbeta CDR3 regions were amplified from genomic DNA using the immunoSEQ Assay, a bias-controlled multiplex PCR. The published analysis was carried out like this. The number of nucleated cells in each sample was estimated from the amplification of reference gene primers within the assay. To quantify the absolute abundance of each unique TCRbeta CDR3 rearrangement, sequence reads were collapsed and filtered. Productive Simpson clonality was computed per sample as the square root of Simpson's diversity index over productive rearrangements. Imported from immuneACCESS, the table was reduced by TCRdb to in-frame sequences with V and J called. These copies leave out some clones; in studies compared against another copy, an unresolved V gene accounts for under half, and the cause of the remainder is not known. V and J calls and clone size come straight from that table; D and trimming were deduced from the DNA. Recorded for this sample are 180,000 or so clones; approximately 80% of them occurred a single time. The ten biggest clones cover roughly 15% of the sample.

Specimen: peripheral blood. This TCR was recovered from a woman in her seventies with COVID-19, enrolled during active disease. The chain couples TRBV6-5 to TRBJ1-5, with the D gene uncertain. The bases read TGTGCCAGCAGTTACAGGGAGAACAATCAGCCCCAGCATTTT. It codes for CASSYRENNQPQHF.